The 28 T cell receptor beta chains in this list originate from one sample, sequenced in a study of OX40 agonist ivuxolimab in advanced cancers. Produced via immunoSEQ multiplex PCR; TCRdb's table is partial and in-frame only. The data hold roughly 110,000 clones, with around 93% observed a single time. The specimen was CD4+ or CD8+ T cells sorted from blood, collected in a trial of the OX40 agonist ivuxolimab. These receptors all stem from an adult with an advanced solid tumor such as melanoma, head and neck, liver or kidney cancer.

This chain connects TRBV19 to TRBJ2-5; TRBD2 agrees at 8 bases. The CDR3 covers 15 residues. Germline trimming cut 9 bases from V and 5 bases from J; bases unmatched to any gene: 14. Germline values: CDR1 LNHDA, CDR2 SQIVND (reference sequence). Here the CDR3 reads CASSDEEGGRETQYF. The CDR3 DNA is TGTGCCAGCAGCGATGAGGAGGGCGGGAGGGAGACCCAGTACTTC.

The rearrangement joins TRBV28 to TRBJ1-2; D is ambiguous. With 5 bases removed from V and 8 bases from J, the gap between germline ends came to 12 bases. CDR1 is MDHEN, CDR2 SYDVKM, per germline. The CDR3 covers 12 residues. CDR3 in amino acids: CASSLSVGGYTF. For the CDR3, the DNA is TGTGCCAGCAGTCTTTCAGTCGGGGGCTACACCTTC.

The V and J genes are TRBV15 and TRBJ2-7, with D possibly being TRBD2 (6 bases). The CDR3 is 15 amino acids. CDR1 LNHNV and CDR2 YYDKDF come from the germline V gene (reference sequence). Trimming cost V 5 bases and J 3 bases, with 17 bases left between them. The CDR3 here is CATSGSGVPGYEQYF. For the CDR3, the DNA is TGTGCCACCAGCGGGTCGGGGGTTCCTGGCTACGAGCAGTACTTC. The variable domain in full, with the rest retrieved from reference TRBV15 and TRBJ2-7, is DAMVIQNPRYQVTQFGKPVTLSCSQTLNHNVMYWYQQKSSQAPKLLFHYYDKDFNNEADTPDNFQSRRPNTSFCFLDIRSPGLGDTAMYLCATSGSGVPGYEQYFGPGTRLTVT.

This clone was detected many times. The V gene is TRBV7-9, the J gene TRBJ1-1; unclear D gene. Germline CDR1 SEHNR, CDR2 FQNEAQ (reference sequence). Trimming removed 1 base at V and 2 bases at J, with 8 bases between. This CDR3 contains 14 residues. CDR3 nucleotide sequence: TGTGCCAGCAGCTTAGGGGGAGTTAACACTGAAGCTTTCTTT. Protein product: CASSLGGVNTEAFF.

Only one count was recorded for this clone. This chain joins TRBV27 and TRBJ1-1; tentatively, D is TRBD1 (5 bases). The germline V and J ends were trimmed by 0 bases and 0 bases, with 14 bases remaining between them. Germline CDR1 reads MNHEY; CDR2 reads SMNVEV (reference sequence). CDR3 length: 17 residues. CDR3 sequence reads: CASSLSGGADMNTEAFF. The CDR3 nucleotides are TGTGCCAGCAGTTTATCAGGTGGGGCGGATATGAACACTGAAGCTTTCTTT.

The chain links TRBV4-1 to TRBJ1-1; the D is unclear. This CDR3 is built from 14 residues. CDR1 and CDR2 (germline): MGHRA, YSYEKL. V shed 4 bases and J shed 0 bases, with 9 bases lying between them. The CDR3 loop reads CASSPLRVNTEAFF. CDR3 nucleotides: TGCGCCAGCAGCCCGCTCCGGGTGAACACTGAAGCTTTCTTT.

The chain uses TRBV28 and TRBJ1-2, with D possibly TRBD1 on 5 matching bases. CDR3 size: 13 residues. Germline lookup yields CDR1 MDHEN and CDR2 SYDVKM. V lost 5 bases, J lost 6 bases, and 13 bases lay in between. The CDR3 spells CASSPFQGNGYTF. Here the CDR3 DNA reads TGTGCCAGCAGTCCCTTCCAGGGCAATGGCTACACCTTC.

The rearrangement uses TRBV4-1 and TRBJ1-3; no clear D gene. This CDR3 is 15 amino acids long. The V and J ends lost 5 bases and 1 base respectively, with 12 bases between them. Germline V gene sequence: CDR1 MGHRA, CDR2 YSYEKL. In nucleotides, the CDR3 is TGCGCCAGCAGCATGGCAGGCCGGTCTGGAAACACCATATATTTT. It encodes CASSMAGRSGNTIYF.

The V and J genes are TRBV5-5 and TRBJ2-1; TRBD1 matches at 8 bases. V lost 3 bases, J lost 4 bases, and 6 bases stayed unmatched. The CDR3 length is 15 residues. Looked up from germline, CDR1 is SGHKS and CDR2 is YYEKEE (reference sequence). The chain's CDR3 is CASSSGTGKYNEQFF. The CDR3 DNA is TGTGCCAGCAGCTCCGGGACAGGTAAATACAATGAGCAGTTCTTC.

This clone was seen just once. This chain links TRBV6-6 with TRBJ1-1, with D uncertain. CDR3 length equals 11 residues. Germline lookup yields CDR1 MNHNY and CDR2 SVGAGI (reference sequence). Trimming took off 5 bases at V and 7 bases at J, with 8 bases between the two ends. CDR3 region: CASSNEIEAFF. The CDR3 DNA follows: TGTGCCAGCAGTAATGAGATTGAAGCTTTCTTT.

The V and J genes are TRBV6-5 and TRBJ1-4; TRBD1 matches 8 bases. CDR1 MNHEY and CDR2 SVGAGI come from the germline V gene. The CDR3 covers 15 residues. J was trimmed by 7 bases and V by 3 bases; bases with no gene match: 7. Written as DNA, the CDR3 is TGTGCCAGCAGTTATTTACAGGGGGTCGGTGAAAAACTGTTTTTT. This codes for CASSYLQGVGEKLFF.

The chain has TRBV4-3 and TRBJ2-1, with 10 bases matching TRBD2. Germline CDR1 LGHNA, CDR2 YSLEER. CDR3 length: 17 residues. V trimming: 1 base; J trimming: 4 bases; junction bases outside the gene matches: 7. CDR3 DNA sequence: TGCGCCAGCAGCCAAGGGACTAGCGGAGGGTTGTACAATGAGCAGTTCTTC. It codes for CASSQGTSGGLYNEQFF.

This rearrangement joins TRBV28 to TRBJ1-2, with 10 bases fitting TRBD1. CDR1 is MDHEN, CDR2 SYDVKM, per germline. This CDR3 spans 16 amino acids. V dropped 4 bases and J dropped 2; count of bases not matched to a gene: 7. CDR3 in amino acids: CASSSSGTGVNYGYTF. In nucleotides, the CDR3 is TGTGCCAGCAGTTCCTCCGGGACAGGGGTGAACTATGGCTACACCTTC.

This clone was recorded only once. The chain links TRBV28 to TRBJ2-3; D gene ambiguous. Germline CDR1 reads MDHEN; CDR2 reads SYDVKM. The V gene lost 3 bases and the J gene lost 5 bases, with 6 bases spanning the gap. The CDR3 is 12 amino acids. DNA of the CDR3: TGTGCCAGCAGTTTGGGCAGAGATACGCAGTATTTT. Translated: CASSLGRDTQYF.

J is TRBJ1-1 and V is TRBV19, with D unclear. Germline-derived CDR1 and CDR2 are LNHDA and SQIVND (reference sequence). Trimming took off 0 bases at V and 6 bases at J, with 11 bases between the two ends. The CDR3 consists of 14 residues. This CDR3 is CASSIDRGKAEAFF. Here the CDR3 DNA reads TGTGCCAGTAGTATAGATCGCGGGAAGGCTGAAGCTTTCTTT.

The chain carries TRBV6-1 and TRBJ2-3; 8 bases match TRBD2. Germline CDR1 reads MNHNS; CDR2 reads SASEGT. The CDR3 covers 16 residues. V gave up 3 bases and J gave up 0 bases; unmatched junction bases: 5. The CDR3: CASSDWTSRSTDTQYF. The CDR3 coding sequence is TGTGCCAGCAGTGATTGGACTAGCCGGAGCACAGATACGCAGTATTTT.

V gene TRBV29-1 combines with J gene TRBJ1-1; a possible D gene is TRBD1 (6 bases). This CDR3 has 11 residues. V lost 7 bases to trimming and J lost 6 bases, with 12 bases between them. Germline loops: CDR1 SQVTM, CDR2 ANQGSEA. The DNA for the CDR3 is TGCAGCGGGGCGGGGGGGCCTGAAGCTTTCTTT. It specifies CSGAGGPEAFF.

The chain couples TRBV28 to TRBJ2-7; D remains ambiguous. The CDR3 is 15 amino acids. V was cut by 1 base and J by 0 bases, with 10 bases left in between. Germline CDR1 is MDHEN and CDR2 is SYDVKM. CDR3 in amino acids: CASSLSGGGSYEQYF. The CDR3 region has the DNA TGTGCCAGCAGTTTATCTGGCGGCGGCTCCTACGAGCAGTACTTC.

This chain uses TRBV7-8 with TRBJ2-2, with 10 bases lining up with TRBD1. J lost 6 bases, V lost 5 bases, and 6 bases had no gene match. This CDR3 spans 15 amino acids. In germline, CDR1 is SGHVS, CDR2 FQNEAQ. CDR3 protein: CASSPWTGGPGELFF. The CDR3 DNA reads as TGTGCCAGCAGCCCATGGACAGGGGGGCCCGGGGAGCTGTTTTTT.

This rearrangement joins TRBV6-4 to TRBJ2-1; 13 bases fit TRBD2. The CDR3 runs to 17 residues. V was pared by 2 bases and J by 8 bases, with 9 bases of the junction left unmatched. Germline V gene lookup returns CDR1 MRHNA and CDR2 SNTAGT. The CDR3, as DNA: TGTGCCAGCAGTGACACCCGCACTAGCGGGAGGGCCCATGAGCAGTTCTTC. Its translation: CASSDTRTSGRAHEQFF.

CDR3 protein: CASSPGQGVYGYTF. The CDR3, as DNA: TGTGCCAGCTCACCAGGACAGGGGGTCTATGGCTACACCTTC. The chain is built from TRBV18 and TRBJ1-2; TRBD1 aligns across 10 bases. Germline V gene sequence: CDR1 KGHSH, CDR2 LQKENI. The CDR3 runs to 14 residues. The V and J ends lost 2 bases and 4 bases, in that order; junction bases with no gene match: 1.

The chain carries TRBV6-4 and TRBJ1-2, with D maybe TRBD1 (6 bases). Per the germline V gene, CDR1 is MRHNA and CDR2 is SNTAGT. The length of the CDR3 is 16 residues. V was pared by 0 bases and J by 5 bases, with 16 bases between. The CDR3 nucleotides are TGTGCCAGCAGTGACTCATGGGGGACATCCGCGTATGGCTACACCTTC. It yields the protein CASSDSWGTSAYGYTF.

The chain carries TRBV18 and TRBJ2-2; the match to TRBD2 covers 8 bases. The CDR3 is 17 residues long. CDR1 and CDR2 (germline): KGHSH, LQKENI. The V and J ends lost 4 bases and 4 bases, in that order; junction bases with no gene match: 11. CDR3 protein: CASSLPAREVGTGELFF. The CDR3 DNA sequence: TGTGCCAGCTCACTCCCAGCGCGGGAGGTGGGCACCGGGGAGCTGTTTTTT.

This chain uses TRBV30 with TRBJ2-2, with 7 bases aligning to TRBD2. With 4 bases clipped from V and 0 bases from J, the junction kept 8 bases outside the gene matches. Per germline, CDR1 GTSNPN and CDR2 SVGIG (reference sequence). The length of the CDR3 is 16 residues. CDR3 nucleotide sequence: TGTGCCTGGAATCCGCGGGAGTGGACGAACACCGGGGAGCTGTTTTTT. Residues: CAWNPREWTNTGELFF. The whole variable domain, filled in from reference TRBV30 and TRBJ2-2, reads SQTIHQWPATLVQPVGSPLSLECTVEGTSNPNLYWYRQAAGRGLQLLFYSVGIGQISSEVPQNLSASRPQDRQFILSSKKLLLSDSGFYLCAWNPREWTNTGELFFGEGSRLTVL.

This chain connects TRBV7-3 to TRBJ2-3, with D hard to call. Germline CDR1 SGHTA, CDR2 FQGTGA. The length of the CDR3 is 15 residues. V was cut by 5 bases and J by 0 bases, with 12 bases left in between. CDR3 loop: CASSPPSTSTDTQYF. The CDR3 region has the DNA TGTGCCAGCAGCCCACCGTCCACTAGCACAGATACGCAGTATTTT.

This chain uses TRBV5-6 with TRBJ2-1; 8 bases map to TRBD1. Germline V gives CDR1 SGHDT, CDR2 YYEEEE. The ends lost 1 base at V and 4 bases at J; junction bases unmatched: 4. The CDR3 spans 15 residues. CDR3 amino acids: CASSLNTGGYNEQFF. The CDR3 bases are TGTGCCAGCAGCTTGAATACAGGGGGGTACAATGAGCAGTTCTTC.

A few counts support this clone. The chain carries TRBV19 and TRBJ1-5; TRBD1 matches 10 bases. The CDR3 covers 15 residues. The junction had 6 bases not matched to a gene; V was cut back by 3 bases and J by 7 bases. CDR1 LNHDA and CDR2 SQIVND come from the germline V gene (reference sequence). CDR3 sequence: CASSIPTGGRQPQHF. CDR3 nucleotide sequence: TGTGCCAGTAGTATCCCGACAGGGGGCAGGCAGCCCCAGCATTTT. Variable domain in full (rest from reference TRBV19 and TRBJ1-5): DGGITQSPKYLFRKEGQNVTLSCEQNLNHDAMYWYRQDPGQGLRLIYYSQIVNDFQKGDIAEGYSVSREKKESFPLTVTSAQKNPTAFYLCASSIPTGGRQPQHFGDGTRLSIL.

The CDR3 loop is CASSPGHNNEQFF. Written as DNA, the CDR3 is TGTGCCAGCAGCCCCGGACATAACAATGAGCAGTTCTTC. The genes are TRBV13 and TRBJ2-1; D is perhaps TRBD1 (5 bases). The V gene lost 5 bases and the J gene lost 5 bases, with 10 bases spanning the gap. The CDR3 runs to 13 residues. In germline, CDR1 is PRHDT, CDR2 FYEKMQ (reference sequence).